The 21 T cell receptor beta chains listed next were all sequenced from one sample in a study of cytomegalovirus exposure and HLA in healthy donors. Researchers ran the PCR with 60 Vbeta and 13 Jbeta primers. TCRdb's table, derived via immunoSEQ multiplex PCR, lists solely in-frame clones and lacks some. This table holds some 130,000 clones, 82% found once. The sample was PBMCs. The receptors derive from a male donor in good health and CMV-seropositive.

The sample holds a few counts of this clone. The DNA for the CDR3 is TGTGCCAGCAGCTTGAACAGGGGGAGGAACACTGAAGCTTTCTTT. This codes for CASSLNRGRNTEAFF. The gene calls are TRBV7-9 and TRBJ1-1; TRBD1 matches 8 bases. There are 15 residues in the CDR3. The trim removed 3 bases at V and 1 base at J, leaving 4 bases unmatched. Germline V gene lookup returns CDR1 SEHNR and CDR2 FQNEAQ (reference sequence). The full variable domain, with the rest looked up from reference TRBV7-9 and TRBJ1-1, is DTGVSQNPRHKITKRGQNVTFRCDPISEHNRLYWYRQTLGQGPEFLTYFQNEAQLEKSRLLSDRFSAERPKGSFSTLEIQRTEQGDSAMYLCASSLNRGRNTEAFFGQGTRLTVV.

This clone was seen just once. V gene TRBV28 combines with J gene TRBJ2-6, with 7 bases that match TRBD2. Germline CDR1 is MDHEN and CDR2 is SYDVKM. V was clipped by 8 bases and J by 1 base; unmatched bases: 17. The CDR3 covers 19 residues. The CDR3: CASSKWGEGLLSGANVLTF. As DNA, the CDR3 is TGTGCCAGCTCGAAATGGGGGGAGGGCCTGTTGTCTGGGGCCAACGTCCTGACTTTC.

The chain's CDR3 is CASSLNSARTASCDTF. The DNA for the CDR3 is TGTGCCAGCAGCTTAAATTCGGCCCGGACAGCCAGTTGTGACACCTTC. This chain links TRBV7-9 with TRBJ1-2, with D tentatively TRBD1 (6 bases). V was pared by 2 bases and J by 12 bases, with 25 bases between. Per the germline V gene, CDR1 is SEHNR and CDR2 is FQNEAQ (reference sequence). The CDR3 length is 16 residues.

The chain joins TRBV11-1 to TRBJ2-5, with a tentative D call TRBD1 (6 bases). The DNA end favors TRBJ2-7, so the J call may be wrong. Germline CDR1 reads SGHAT; CDR2 reads FQDESV (reference sequence). CDR3 length equals 13 residues. DNA for the CDR3: TGTGCCAGCAGACCCCGCCAGGGGTACGAGCAGTACTTC. Encoded protein: CASRPRQGYEQYF.

This sequence joins TRBV5-1 and TRBJ1-5; 7 nucleotides match TRBD1. Trimming cost V 4 bases and J 6 bases; bases outside gene matches: 4. CDR1 SGHRS and CDR2 YFSETQ come from the germline V gene. The CDR3 is 13 amino acids. The CDR3 loop reads CASSPQGGQPQHF. In DNA form, the CDR3 reads TGCGCCAGCAGCCCCCAGGGGGGTCAGCCCCAGCATTTT.

The CDR3 here is CASSPESTGELFF. The CDR3 DNA reads TGTGCCAGCTCACCGGAGAGCACCGGGGAGCTGTTTTTT. The rearrangement joins TRBV18 to TRBJ2-2, with D unclear. The CDR3 has 13 residues. CDR1 is KGHSH, CDR2 LQKENI, per germline. Trimming took 3 bases from V and 4 from J, leaving 6 bases between them. Together with reference TRBV18 and TRBJ2-2, the CDR3 gives the full variable domain: NAGVMQNPRHLVRRRGQEARLRCSPMKGHSHVYWYRQLPEEGLKFMVYLQKENIIDESGMPKERFSAEFPKEGPSILRIQQVVRGDSAAYFCASSPESTGELFFGEGSRLTVL.

This clone was recorded a few times. The chain couples TRBV13 to TRBJ1-1; D possibly corresponds to TRBD1 (5 bases). With 5 bases removed from V and 11 bases from J, the gap between germline ends came to 15 bases. This CDR3 has 12 amino acids. Germline CDR1 reads PRHDT; CDR2 reads FYEKMQ (reference sequence). The CDR3 DNA reads TGTGCCAGCAGCATATCGGACAAACGGGCTTTCTTT. Protein: CASSISDKRAFF.

The chain employs TRBV11-1 and TRBJ2-5; the D is unclear. The germline V gene encodes CDR1 SGHAT and CDR2 FQDESV (reference sequence). The V gene lost 0 bases and the J gene lost 5 bases, with 4 bases spanning the gap. The CDR3 runs to 12 residues. In DNA, the CDR3 is TGTGCCAGCAGCTTAGCGGAGGAGACCCAGTACTTC. Its protein product is CASSLAEETQYF.

This clone was recorded a few times. The chain joins TRBV5-1 to TRBJ2-3, with D perhaps TRBD2 (5 bases). The CDR3 covers 13 residues. Trimming shortened V by 6 bases and J by 5 bases, and 13 bases separated the two germline ends. Germline V lookup: CDR1 SGHRS, CDR2 YFSETQ. DNA for the CDR3: TGCGCCAGCAATCGGGGTCAGGTAGATACGCAGTATTTT. Residues: CASNRGQVDTQYF.

The genes are TRBV27 and TRBJ2-1; TRBD2 matches at 12 bases. The germline gives CDR1 MNHEY, CDR2 SMNVEV (reference sequence). This CDR3 spans 15 amino acids. V shed 7 bases, J shed 3 bases, and the junction held 4 bases outside the gene matches. CDR3 coding DNA: TGTGCCAGCACCTCGGGACTAGCGGGCTACAATGAGCAGTTCTTC. Translated: CASTSGLAGYNEQFF.

This chain links TRBV5-1 with TRBJ2-2, with D unclear. V lost 0 bases and J lost 0, with 9 bases in between. CDR1 and CDR2 (germline): SGHRS, YFSETQ. This CDR3 has 16 amino acids. The CDR3 bases are TGCGCCAGCAGCTTGGGGTACTTCCCGAACACCGGGGAGCTGTTTTTT. Amino acids: CASSLGYFPNTGELFF.

The chain couples TRBV23-1 to TRBJ2-1; D is uncertain. TRBV23-1 is labeled an ORF, and its function is uncertain. This CDR3 spans 15 amino acids. The V gene lost 7 bases and the J gene lost 8 bases, with 21 bases spanning the gap. CDR3 residues: CASKPVRLLNHEQFF. The CDR3 DNA reads as TGCGCCAGCAAACCAGTGCGGCTGCTCAACCATGAGCAGTTCTTC.

The gene calls are TRBV28 and TRBJ2-5, with D possibly TRBD1 on 5 matching bases. The CDR3 is made up of 14 amino acids. Trimming removed 4 bases at V and 5 bases at J, with 14 bases between. Germline values: CDR1 MDHEN, CDR2 SYDVKM. CDR3 region: CASSSTGVGETQYF. In DNA form, the CDR3 reads TGTGCCAGCAGTTCAACAGGAGTGGGTGAGACCCAGTACTTC. The full variable domain, completed using reference TRBV28 and TRBJ2-5, is DVKVTQSSRYLVKRTGEKVFLECVQDMDHENMFWYRQDPGLGLRLIYFSYDVKMKEKGDIPEGYSVSREKKERFSLILESASTNQTSMYLCASSSTGVGETQYFGPGTRLLVL.

The V and J genes are TRBV19 and TRBJ2-2; TRBD2 agrees at 10 bases. The CDR3 is 15 residues long. With 5 bases clipped from V and 6 bases from J, the junction kept 6 bases outside the gene matches. In germline, CDR1 is LNHDA, CDR2 SQIVND (reference sequence). The CDR3 sequence is CASSPSGRAAGELFF. The CDR3 region has the DNA TGTGCCAGTAGTCCGAGCGGGAGGGCCGCCGGGGAGCTGTTTTTT.

The chain joins TRBV5-5 to TRBJ2-1; 8 nucleotides align to TRBD1. Per the germline V gene, CDR1 is SGHKS and CDR2 is YYEKEE (reference sequence). The CDR3 spans 12 residues. The V and J ends lost 3 bases and 7 bases, in that order; junction bases with no gene match: 0. CDR3 DNA sequence: TGTGCCAGCAGCTGGACAGGGAATGAGCAGTTCTTC. Translating it yields CASSWTGNEQFF.

This clone was observed a single time. The chain joins TRBV19 to TRBJ2-5, with TRBD1 matching 7 bases. This CDR3 has 13 amino acids. The junction had 9 bases not matched to a gene; V was cut back by 9 bases and J by 5 bases. Germline lookup yields CDR1 LNHDA and CDR2 SQIVND (reference sequence). The CDR3 sequence: CASSRQGLETQYF. The CDR3 nucleotides are TGTGCCAGCTCGCGACAGGGCTTGGAGACCCAGTACTTC.

This sequence joins TRBV14 and TRBJ2-7; 13 nucleotides match TRBD2. The trim removed 2 bases at V and 2 bases at J, leaving 9 bases unmatched. The CDR3 has 18 residues. CDR1 is SGHDN and CDR2 is FVKESK in the germline V gene. CDR3: CASSQFPTSGRSAYEQYF. The CDR3 bases are TGTGCCAGCAGCCAATTCCCGACTAGCGGGAGGAGTGCCTACGAGCAGTACTTC. The whole variable domain, remainder taken from reference TRBV14 and TRBJ2-7, is EAGVTQFPSHSVIEKGQTVTLRCDPISGHDNLYWYRRVMGKEIKFLLHFVKESKQDESGMPNNRFLAERTGGTYSTLKVQPAELEDSGVYFCASSQFPTSGRSAYEQYFGPGTRLTVT.

The rearrangement links TRBV28 to TRBJ2-7; possible D gene TRBD1, 6 bases. The germline V gene encodes CDR1 MDHEN and CDR2 SYDVKM. Trimming left V 7 bases short and J 3 bases short, with 16 bases between. The length of the CDR3 is 14 residues. In DNA, the CDR3 is TGTGCCAGCACATCGCAGGGGAAGGACTACGAGCAGTACTTC. Translating it yields CASTSQGKDYEQYF.

V and J are TRBV10-3 and TRBJ2-3, with 10 bases identical to TRBD2. The CDR3 covers 16 residues. Germline assignment: CDR1 ENHRY and CDR2 SYGVKD. The V segment lost 0 bases and the J segment 3 bases; nucleotides outside the gene matches: 3. DNA for the CDR3: TGTGCCATCAGTGAGTCGGCTAGCGGGAGAACAGATACGCAGTATTTT. This sequence encodes CAISESASGRTDTQYF.

The chain recombines TRBV6-7 with TRBJ2-7, with TRBD1 matching 8 bases. TRBV6-7 is known as an ORF, though its function is uncertain. The V segment lost 2 bases and the J segment 1 base; nucleotides outside the gene matches: 4. The CDR3 sequence is 15 residues long. The DNA for the CDR3 is TGTGCCAGCAGTTACCCGGACAGGGAGTCCTACGAGCAGTACTTC. Its protein product is CASSYPDRESYEQYF.

The rearrangement joins TRBV30 to TRBJ1-4; D not resolved. The CDR3 has 14 residues. V lost 1 base, J lost 0 bases, and 6 bases lay in between. Germline V CDR1 and CDR2: GTSNPN, SVGIG (reference sequence). The CDR3 region has the DNA TGTGCCTGGAGTGGGGCCGCAACTAATGAAAAACTGTTTTTT. This gives the protein CAWSGAATNEKLFF.